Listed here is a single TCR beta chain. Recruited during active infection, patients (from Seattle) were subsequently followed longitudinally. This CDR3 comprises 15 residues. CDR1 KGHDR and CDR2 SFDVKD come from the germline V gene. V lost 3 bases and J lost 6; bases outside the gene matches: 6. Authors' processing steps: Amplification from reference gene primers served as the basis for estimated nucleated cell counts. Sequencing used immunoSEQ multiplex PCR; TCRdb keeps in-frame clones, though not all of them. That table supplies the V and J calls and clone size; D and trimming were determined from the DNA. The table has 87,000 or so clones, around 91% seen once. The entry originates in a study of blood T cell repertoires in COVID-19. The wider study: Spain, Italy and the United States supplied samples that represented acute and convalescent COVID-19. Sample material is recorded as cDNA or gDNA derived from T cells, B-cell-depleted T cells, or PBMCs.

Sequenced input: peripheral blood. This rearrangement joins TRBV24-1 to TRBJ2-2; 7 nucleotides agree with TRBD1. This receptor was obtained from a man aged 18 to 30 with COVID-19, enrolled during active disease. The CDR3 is CATSDVNRGSGELFF. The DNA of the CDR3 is TGTGCCACCAGTGATGTAAACAGGGGCTCCGGGGAGCTGTTTTTT.